The rows below give T cell receptor beta chains drawn from one sample of a study of cytomegalovirus exposure and HLA in healthy donors. Libraries were prepared by immunoSEQ multiplex PCR; TCRdb keeps only in-frame clonotypes and omits some of them. The table has 130,000 to 150,000 clones, over 60% seen once. The sample consisted of PBMCs. The source is a man aged 40-49 years in good health and CMV-seropositive. Both conserved end residues are part of each CDR3. Fields, in order: clone size, D gene, V gene, J gene, CDR3 protein, CDR3 DNA. A D gene is named only where the DNA matches it firmly. Clone size is given for some rows only: seen once, a few or many times, or a class if the clone is expanded.

-	-	TRBV5-4	TRBJ2-2	CASSFRGGPGELFF	TGTGCCAGCAGCTTTAGGGGGGGCCCCGGGGAGCTGTTTTTT
-	TRBD1	TRBV2	TRBJ1-1	CASSPEQGASTEAFF	TGTGCCAGCAGCCCAGAACAGGGGGCAAGTACTGAAGCTTTCTTT
-	-	TRBV2	TRBJ1-4	CASKKAGVAEKLFF	TGTGCCAGCAAGAAGGCGGGGGTGGCTGAAAAACTGTTTTTT
-	-	TRBV28	TRBJ2-2	CASSFGSLLELFF	TGTGCCAGCAGTTTCGGTTCGCTCTTGGAGCTGTTTTTT
-	TRBD2	TRBV4-1	TRBJ2-1	CASSQEITGERESGEQFF	TGCGCCAGCAGCCAAGAAATTACGGGCGAGCGGGAGAGTGGTGAGCAGTTCTTC
-	TRBD1	TRBV2	TRBJ2-1	CASSPLGGSSNEQFF	TGTGCCAGCAGTCCCCTAGGGGGCTCTTCCAATGAGCAGTTCTTC
-	-	TRBV7-2	TRBJ1-1	CASSLGITANTEAFF	TGTGCCAGCAGCTTAGGTATCACAGCGAACACTGAAGCTTTCTTT
-	-	TRBV10-3	TRBJ1-6	CAISERAGEYNSPLHF	TGTGCCATCAGTGAGAGGGCAGGGGAATATAATTCACCCCTCCACTTT
-	TRBD1	TRBV5-1	TRBJ1-1	CASSLPRAGGPITEAFF	TGCGCCAGCAGCTTGCCCCGGGCAGGGGGTCCCATCACTGAAGCTTTCTTT
-	TRBD2	TRBV5-1	TRBJ2-7	CASSPLAGRGSYEQYF	TGCGCCAGCAGTCCTCTTGCAGGGAGGGGTTCCTACGAGCAGTACTTC
-	-	TRBV5-4	TRBJ2-7	CASSLGDPYYEQYF	TGTGCCAGCAGCTTAGGAGACCCTTACTACGAGCAGTACTTC
-	-	TRBV28	TRBJ2-3	CASSLAQSAGTDTQYF	TGTGCCAGCAGCCTAGCGCAGAGTGCAGGCACAGATACGCAGTATTTT
once	TRBD1	TRBV18	TRBJ1-1	CASSPPGQGESEAFF	TGTGCCAGCTCACCACCGGGACAGGGGGAATCTGAAGCTTTCTTT
-	-	TRBV7-3	TRBJ2-7	CASSSRQDEQYF	TGTGCCAGCAGCTCGCGACAGGACGAGCAGTACTTC
-	TRBD1	TRBV27	TRBJ1-1	CASSAPGQGAVTEAFF	TGTGCCAGCAGTGCCCCGGGACAGGGGGCGGTCACTGAAGCTTTCTTT
-	TRBD2	TRBV5-1	TRBJ2-7	CASSSGGGYEQYF	TGCGCCAGCAGCTCGGGCGGGGGCTACGAGCAGTACTTC
-	TRBD1	TRBV30	TRBJ1-6	CASSGGSYNSPLHF	TGTGCCTCATCAGGGGGCTCCTATAATTCACCCCTCCACTTT
-	TRBD1	TRBV11-2	TRBJ2-5	CASSLVGTEETQYF	TGTGCTAGCAGCTTAGTGGGGACAGAAGAGACCCAGTACTTC
-	-	TRBV5-1	TRBJ1-2	CASTPGGNYGYTF	TGCGCCAGCACCCCCGGGGGTAACTATGGCTACACCTTC
-	TRBD2	TRBV5-1	TRBJ2-7	CATTLGLGSYEQYF	TGCGCCACCACCCTTGGACTAGGGTCCTACGAGCAGTACTTC
-	-	TRBV11-3	TRBJ1-1	CASSLAVNTEAFF	TGTGCCAGCAGCTTAGCCGTGAACACTGAAGCTTTCTTT
-	-	TRBV23-1	TRBJ2-7	CASSQPLATTGEQYF	TGCGCCAGCAGCCAGCCCCTAGCGACCACTGGGGAGCAGTACTTC
-	TRBD1	TRBV27	TRBJ1-4	CASSETGRKTEKLFF	TGTGCCAGCAGCGAGACAGGGCGGAAGACTGAAAAACTGTTTTTT
-	TRBD1	TRBV4-1	TRBJ2-7	CASSLREPGQGIGEQYF	TGCGCCAGCAGCTTACGAGAACCGGGACAGGGGATCGGCGAGCAGTACTTC
-	-	TRBV9	TRBJ1-6	CASSAQVNNSPLHF	TGTGCCAGCAGCGCACAGGTTAATAATTCACCCCTCCACTTT
few	TRBD1	TRBV7-2	TRBJ1-1	CASSLEGQGIGTEAFF	TGTGCCAGCAGCTTAGAGGGACAGGGGATTGGCACTGAAGCTTTCTTT
-	-	TRBV5-1	TRBJ2-5	CASSLEQIKETQYF	TGCGCCAGCAGCTTGGAACAGATTAAAGAGACCCAGTACTTC
-	TRBD1	TRBV15	TRBJ1-2	CATSRAGTGITYGYTF	TGTGCCACCAGCAGAGCAGGGACAGGGATAACCTATGGCTACACCTTC
-	-	TRBV7-9	TRBJ1-1	CSSSPARVFTEAFF	TGTTCCAGCAGCCCCGCCCGGGTTTTTACTGAAGCTTTCTTT
once	-	TRBV10-3	TRBJ1-5	CAISERQGYSGNQPQHF	TGTGCCATCAGTGAAAGGCAGGGGTATTCGGGCAATCAGCCCCAGCATTTT
-	TRBD2	TRBV28	TRBJ2-7	CASSFLGLAGVYEQYF	TGTGCCAGCAGTTTCCTAGGACTAGCGGGAGTTTACGAGCAGTACTTC
-	-	TRBV7-3	TRBJ1-1	CASSLQGGDTEAFF	TGTGCCAGCAGCTTACAGGGAGGGGACACTGAAGCTTTCTTT
-	-	TRBV6-5	TRBJ1-1	CASSPYQRSEAFF	TGTGCCAGCAGCCCGTACCAGCGTTCTGAAGCTTTCTTT
-	-	TRBV4-2	TRBJ2-7	CASSPLRSHEQYF	TGTGCCAGCAGCCCACTGAGGAGCCACGAGCAGTACTTC
few	TRBD2	TRBV7-9	TRBJ2-7	CASSSTSGSYEQYF	TGTGCCAGCAGCTCGACTAGCGGGAGCTACGAGCAGTACTTC
-	TRBD1	TRBV28	TRBJ2-7	CASSKDRGYEQYF	TGTGCCAGCAGCAAGGACAGGGGCTACGAGCAGTACTTC
-	-	TRBV7-2	TRBJ2-3	CASSLVGPDTQYF	TGTGCCAGCAGCTTAGTGGGCCCAGATACGCAGTATTTT
-	TRBD2	TRBV5-1	TRBJ2-7	CASSTTSGRAYEQYF	TGCGCCAGCAGCACAACTAGCGGGAGGGCCTACGAGCAGTACTTC
-	-	TRBV6-5	TRBJ2-7	CASSYPSGGSYEQYF	TGTGCCAGCAGTTACCCCTCCGGGGGATCCTACGAGCAGTACTTC
-	-	TRBV11-3	TRBJ1-3	CASSLGGGNTIYF	TGTGCCAGCAGCTTAGGAGGTGGAAACACCATATATTTT
-	-	TRBV7-6	TRBJ2-7	CASSPLDRWAPQVDYEQYF	TGTGCCAGCAGCCCATTAGACAGGTGGGCCCCACAAGTAGACTACGAGCAGTACTTC
-	TRBD2	TRBV6-1	TRBJ2-1	CASKLAGVNEQFF	TGTGCCAGCAAACTAGCGGGAGTCAATGAGCAGTTCTTC
-	TRBD2	TRBV5-4	TRBJ2-3	CASSSKREGTDTQYF	TGTGCCAGCAGCTCAAAGCGGGAGGGTACAGATACGCAGTATTTT
once	TRBD1	TRBV5-1	TRBJ1-1	CASSKGQENTEAFF	TGCGCCAGCAGCAAGGGACAGGAGAACACTGAAGCTTTCTTT